A single sample gave rise to the 26 T cell receptor beta chains below, sequenced in a study of regulatory T cells in long-lasting Graves disease. Time point here: persistent/refractory GD, antithyroid drugs over 5 years with positive TRAb. After RNA was extracted from PBMCs, the TCR library was made from it. Assembly of TCR beta libraries relied on iRepertoire HTBI primers together with Arm-PCR of CDR3 regions. Using its own MiXCR run on the multiplex PCR reads, TCRdb lists one record per CDR3 protein. Found here are under 450,000 distinct CDR3 sequences, less than 25% of them singletons; the top ten hold about a quarter. Sample: peripheral blood mononuclear cells (PBMCs), taken when the disease was refractory, from a patient treated with antithyroid drugs. The receptors here all came from a female donor with Graves disease.

This clonotype was recorded at least ten times. V is TRBV24-1 and J is TRBJ2-2; maybe TRBD1 (5 bases). Germline values: CDR1 KGHDR, CDR2 SFDVKD. The CDR3 is 14 amino acids. V was shortened by 8 bases and J by 4 bases, with 13 bases between the two germline ends. CDR3 region: CATTGNFGTGELFF. CDR3 nucleotides: TGTGCCACCACAGGGAATTTTGGCACCGGGGAGCTGTTTTTT.

V usage is TRBV9 and J usage is TRBJ2-4; 9 nucleotides match TRBD1. CDR1 is SGDLS, CDR2 YYNGEE, per germline. Losses at the gene ends were 2 bases for V and 6 bases for J; bases not matched to a gene: 6. The CDR3 is 15 amino acids. In DNA form, the CDR3 reads TGTGCCAGCAGCGTTGGGACAGGGCTCGGAAACATTCAGTACTTC. This translates into CASSVGTGLGNIQYF.

This clonotype showed up many times. The chain joins TRBV28 to TRBJ2-7; D is perhaps TRBD2 (6 bases). Trimming pared 7 bases from V and 3 bases from J, leaving 16 bases between. Germline V CDR1 and CDR2: MDHEN, SYDVKM. The CDR3 extends over 14 amino acids. The CDR3 DNA follows: TGTGCCAGCAACGGTTCCGGGAGAGTCTACGAGCAGTACTTC. This codes for CASNGSGRVYEQYF.

The sample holds many counts of this clonotype. CDR3 sequence (DNA): TGTGCCGCGACCACTAGCGGGATATACGAGCAGTACTTC. This gives the protein CAATTSGIYEQYF. V and J are TRBV7-3 and TRBJ2-7, with 10 bases identical to TRBD2. This CDR3 contains 13 residues. Trimming took 11 bases from V and 4 from J; bases not matched to a gene: 8. The germline V gene encodes CDR1 SGHTA and CDR2 FQGTGA.

This clonotype has ten or more counts. The V and J genes are TRBV12-3 or TRBV12-4 and TRBJ1-2, with D perhaps matching TRBD1 (5 bases). Trimming removed 7 bases at V and 2 bases at J, with 11 bases between. The CDR3 loop spans 13 amino acids. CDR3 nucleotides: TGTGCCAGCAAAAAGGACACGAACTATGGCTACACCTTC. This gives the protein CASKKDTNYGYTF.

Ten or more counts support this clonotype. The chain employs TRBV27 and TRBJ1-4; D call uncertain. Germline V lookup: CDR1 MNHEY, CDR2 SMNVEV (reference sequence). The CDR3 spans 14 residues. V lost 8 bases and J lost 0, with 10 bases in between. The DNA for the CDR3 is TGTGCCAGCGGAACTTATGCAACTAATGAAAAACTGTTTTTT. This gives the protein CASGTYATNEKLFF.

This clonotype was seen a handful of times. V and J are TRBV28 and TRBJ2-7; the D gene is possibly TRBD2 (5 bases). CDR3 length: 12 amino acids. Germline V gives CDR1 MDHEN, CDR2 SYDVKM. V gave up 10 bases and J gave up 7 bases, with 17 bases separating them. The DNA for the CDR3 is TGTGCCATCCAAGCGGAGCCCTGGGAGCAGTACTTC. It is translated as CAIQAEPWEQYF.

The chain recombines TRBV7-9 with TRBJ1-3; 7 nucleotides align to TRBD1. Unmatched junction bases numbered 5, after V lost 5 bases and J lost 4 bases. The CDR3 runs to 14 residues. Germline V gene data show CDR1 as SEHNR and CDR2 as FQNEAQ (reference sequence). The CDR3 loop reads CASSHGQAGNTIYF. CDR3 in DNA: TGTGCCAGCAGCCACGGACAGGCGGGAAACACCATATATTTT.

This chain links TRBV6-1 with TRBJ2-6; 8 bases fit TRBD1. The germline gives CDR1 MNHNS, CDR2 SASEGT. There are 16 residues in the CDR3. V was pared by 8 bases and J by 0 bases, with 6 bases of the junction left unmatched. CDR3: CASGRQGISGANVLTF. CDR3 nucleotides: TGTGCCAGCGGACGACAGGGGATCTCTGGGGCCAACGTCCTGACTTTC.

The sample holds one count of this clonotype. This sequence joins TRBV28 and TRBJ2-3; D gene ambiguous. Germline V gene lookup returns CDR1 MDHEN and CDR2 SYDVKM. With 6 bases removed from V and 5 bases from J, the gap between germline ends came to 18 bases. The CDR3 contains 15 residues. CDR3 loop: CASSRVGSLGDTQYF. The DNA for the CDR3 is TGTGCCAGCAGCCGCGTGGGCAGCTTGGGAGATACGCAGTATTTT.

This clonotype was observed a handful of times. This chain uses TRBV20-1 with TRBJ1-1; 9 positions agree with TRBD1. The CDR3 length is 13 residues. Losses at the gene ends were 1 base for V and 4 bases for J; bases not matched to a gene: 1. From germline, CDR1 is DFQATT and CDR2 SNEGSKA (reference sequence). The CDR3 protein is CSARGDRVTEAFF. CDR3 DNA: TGCAGTGCTAGAGGGGACAGGGTCACTGAAGCTTTCTTT.

This clonotype was detected a few times. This chain uses TRBV6-1 with TRBJ2-2; perhaps D is TRBD1 or TRBD2 (5 bases each). Germline V gives CDR1 MNHNS, CDR2 SASEGT. The CDR3 covers 13 residues. V was cut by 8 bases and J by 6 bases, with 13 bases left in between. The DNA for the CDR3 is TGTGCCAGCTCCCGGGACCCCCCCGGGGAGCTGTTTTTT. Its protein is CASSRDPPGELFF.

Only a few counts were recorded for this clonotype. The chain carries TRBV11-2 and TRBJ2-2, with 8 bases identical to TRBD2. Germline CDR1 reads SGHAT; CDR2 reads FQNNGV. The CDR3 is 16 residues long. V trimming: 1 base; J trimming: 5 bases; junction bases outside the gene matches: 6. CDR3 amino acids: CASSLAGGRGTGELFF. Written as DNA, the CDR3 is TGTGCCAGCAGCTTAGCGGGGGGGCGAGGGACCGGGGAGCTGTTTTTT.

CDR3 DNA: TGTGCCAGCTCACCACGGACAGGGGTCGTGAACACCGGGGAGCTGTTTTTT. Its translation: CASSPRTGVVNTGELFF. The chain joins TRBV18 to TRBJ2-2; TRBD1 agrees at 9 bases. This CDR3 region has 17 residues. J gave up 1 base and V 1 base, and 4 bases lay outside the gene matches. Germline V lookup: CDR1 KGHSH, CDR2 LQKENI.

The chain uses TRBV20-1 and TRBJ2-7, with 8 bases fitting TRBD1. V gave up 6 bases and J gave up 4 bases; unmatched junction bases: 8. This CDR3 has 13 residues. Germline assignment: CDR1 DFQATT and CDR2 SNEGSKA (reference sequence). CDR3 loop: CSAKRTGSYEQYF. The CDR3 DNA reads as TGCAGTGCGAAACGGACAGGGTCTTACGAGCAGTACTTC.

Only a few counts were recorded for this clonotype. The V gene is TRBV2, the J gene TRBJ2-7; D is undetermined. The CDR3 has 15 residues. CDR1 and CDR2 from the germline V gene are SNHLY and FYNNEI. V lost 5 bases to trimming and J lost 4 bases, with 18 bases between them. The CDR3 here is CASSFSFTLEYEQYF. The CDR3 region has the DNA TGTGCCAGCAGTTTCTCATTCACGTTAGAATACGAGCAGTACTTC.

This rearrangement joins TRBV29-1 to TRBJ1-2, with TRBD1 identical over 7 bases. CDR1 is SQVTM, CDR2 ANQGSEA, per germline. This CDR3 has 13 residues. The V gene end was trimmed by 7 bases and the J gene end by 0 bases; junction bases not matched to a gene: 5. In DNA, the CDR3 is TGCAGCGGGGGGACAGAAGCTAACTATGGCTACACCTTC. Its protein product is CSGGTEANYGYTF.

The genes are TRBV6-2 or TRBV6-3 and TRBJ2-5; 9 nucleotides line up with TRBD1. The trim removed 5 bases at V and 3 bases at J, leaving 10 bases unmatched. The germline V gene has CDR1 MNHEY and CDR2 SVGEGT. The CDR3 has 16 residues. The CDR3 here is CASSTRDREAKETQYF. CDR3 nucleotides: TGTGCCAGCAGTACTCGGGACAGGGAAGCCAAAGAGACCCAGTACTTC.

The rearrangement joins TRBV30 to TRBJ1-1; perhaps TRBD1 as D (6 bases). Germline V gives CDR1 GTSNPN, CDR2 SVGIG (reference sequence). This CDR3 is built from 12 residues. V lost 4 bases to trimming and J lost 6 bases, with 12 bases between them. The CDR3 reads CAWKQGTAEAFF. The CDR3 bases are TGTGCCTGGAAACAGGGAACCGCTGAAGCTTTCTTT.

About this clonotype: At one end the junction does not follow the germline gene, possibly because of a read error. V is TRBV7-9 and J is TRBJ2-7; D ambiguous. Germline-derived CDR1 and CDR2 are SEHNR and FQNEAQ (reference sequence). The CDR3 consists of 14 residues. CDR3 DNA sequence: TGTGCCAGGAGCTCTATAGGCGCCCCTCACGAGCAGTACTTC. Its translation: CARSSIGAPHEQYF. Looking up the rest from reference TRBV7-9 and TRBJ2-7 gives the full variable domain: DTGVSQNPRHKITKRGQNVTFRCDPISEHNRLYWYRQTLGQGPEFLTYFQNEAQLEKSRLLSDRFSAERPKGSFSTLEIQRTEQGDSAMYLCARSSIGAPHEQYFGPGTRLTVT.

In its sample, this clonotype was seen many times. This chain connects TRBV11-2 to TRBJ2-5; D is possibly TRBD2 (6 bases). CDR3 length equals 17 residues. V was shortened by 4 bases and J by 5 bases, with 23 bases between the two germline ends. CDR1 is SGHAT, CDR2 FQNNGV, per germline. The DNA of the CDR3 is TGTGCCAGCAGCTCCTCCCCCGGACTAATGAGTCGCGAGACCCAGTACTTC. This codes for CASSSSPGLMSRETQYF.

This clonotype has a handful of counts. The chain carries TRBV3-1 and TRBJ1-1, with 9 positions matching TRBD1. Germline V lookup: CDR1 LGHDT, CDR2 YNNKEL (reference sequence). This CDR3 comprises 14 residues. With V trimmed by 4 bases and J by 4 bases, 4 bases remained unmatched. CDR3 residues: CASSLLTGGTEAFF. CDR3 bases: TGTGCCAGCAGCCTATTGACAGGGGGCACTGAAGCTTTCTTT.

The V and J genes are TRBV6-5 and TRBJ1-4; D may be TRBD1 (6 bases). Trimming shortened V by 0 bases and J by 7 bases, and 12 bases separated the two germline ends. This CDR3 is built from 15 residues. CDR1 is MNHEY and CDR2 is SVGAGI in the germline V gene. The DNA of the CDR3 is TGTGCCAGCAGTTACTCTCCACAGGGAGTTGAAAAACTGTTTTTT. Its translation: CASSYSPQGVEKLFF.

This CDR3 is CASRRQGTGGYGYTF. In nucleotides, the CDR3 is TGTGCCAGCAGAAGACAGGGAACGGGCGGCTATGGCTACACCTTC. The J gene is TRBJ1-2, the V gene TRBV28, with TRBD1 matching 7 bases. This CDR3 comprises 15 residues. Trimming took 6 bases from V and 4 from J; bases not matched to a gene: 11. Germline loops: CDR1 MDHEN, CDR2 SYDVKM.

V is TRBV7-2 and J is TRBJ1-5; no clear D. Germline V gene data show CDR1 as SGHTA and CDR2 as FQGNSA. The CDR3 has 16 amino acids. V shed 4 bases and J shed 2 bases, with 15 bases lying between them. Here the CDR3 DNA reads TGTGCCAGCAGCTCCCTCTATCCAACAGGCAATCAGCCCCAGCATTTT. The encoded protein is CASSSLYPTGNQPQHF.

This clonotype came up many times. This rearrangement joins TRBV2 to TRBJ2-7, with D maybe TRBD2 (5 bases). V dropped 6 bases and J dropped 7 bases, with 22 bases sitting between them. Germline lookup yields CDR1 SNHLY and CDR2 FYNNEI. The CDR3 contains 15 residues. The CDR3 loop is CASRLHRASSGEQYF. Here the CDR3 DNA reads TGTGCCAGCAGGCTACACCGGGCCAGCTCGGGGGAGCAGTACTTC. The full variable domain, its missing parts supplied by reference TRBV2 and TRBJ2-7, is EPEVTQTPSHQVTQMGQEVILRCVPISNHLYFYWYRQILGQKVEFLVSFYNNEISEKSEIFDDQFSVERPDGSNFTLKIRSTKLEDSAMYFCASRLHRASSGEQYFGPGTRLTVT.